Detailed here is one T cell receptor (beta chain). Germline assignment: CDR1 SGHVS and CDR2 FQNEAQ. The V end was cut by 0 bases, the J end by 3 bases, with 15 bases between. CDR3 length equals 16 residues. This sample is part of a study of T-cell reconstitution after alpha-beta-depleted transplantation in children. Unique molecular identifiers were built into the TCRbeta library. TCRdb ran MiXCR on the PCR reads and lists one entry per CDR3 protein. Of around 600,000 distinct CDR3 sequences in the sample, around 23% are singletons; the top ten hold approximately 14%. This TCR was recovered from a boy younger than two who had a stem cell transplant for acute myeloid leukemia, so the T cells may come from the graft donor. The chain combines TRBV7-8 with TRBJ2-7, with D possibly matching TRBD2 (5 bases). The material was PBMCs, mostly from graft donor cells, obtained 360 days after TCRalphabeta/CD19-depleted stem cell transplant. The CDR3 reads CASSLAPGEGGYEQYF. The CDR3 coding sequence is TGTGCCAGCAGCTTAGCGCCCGGGGAAGGAGGCTACGAGCAGTACTTC.